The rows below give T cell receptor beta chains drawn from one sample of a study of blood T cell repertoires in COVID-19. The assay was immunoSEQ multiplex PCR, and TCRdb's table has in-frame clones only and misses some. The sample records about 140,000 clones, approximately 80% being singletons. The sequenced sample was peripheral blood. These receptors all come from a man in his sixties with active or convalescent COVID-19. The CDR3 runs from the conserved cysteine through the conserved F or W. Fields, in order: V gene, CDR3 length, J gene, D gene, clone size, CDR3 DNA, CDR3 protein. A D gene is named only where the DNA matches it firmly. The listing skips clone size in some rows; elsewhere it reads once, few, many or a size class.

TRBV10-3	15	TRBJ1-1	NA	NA	TGTGCCATCAGTGACCCGGGACTTAAGGACACTGAAGCTTTCTTT	CAISDPGLKDTEAFF
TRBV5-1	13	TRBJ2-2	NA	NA	TGCGCCAGCAGCTCGTACACCACCGGGGAGCTGTTTTTT	CASSSYTTGELFF
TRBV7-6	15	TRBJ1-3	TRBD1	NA	TGTGCCAGCAGCTTAGGGACAGGGACTGGAAACACCATATATTTT	CASSLGTGTGNTIYF
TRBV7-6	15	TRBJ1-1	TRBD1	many	TGTGCCAGCAGCTTAGAGGGACAGGGGGCCACTGAAGCTTTCTTT	CASSLEGQGATEAFF
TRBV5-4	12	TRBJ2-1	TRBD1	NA	TGTGCCAGCAGCTCGACAGGGGCTGAGCAGTTCTTC	CASSSTGAEQFF
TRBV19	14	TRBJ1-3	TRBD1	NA	TGTGCCAGCCGGACAGGAACCCCTGGAAACACCATATATTTT	CASRTGTPGNTIYF
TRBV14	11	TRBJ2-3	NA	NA	TGTGCCAGCGGTCATGGGGAGACGCAGTATTTT	CASGHGETQYF
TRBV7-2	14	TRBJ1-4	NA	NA	TGTGCCAGCAGCTTAGCGGGCCGGGGGGGAAAACTGTTTTTT	CASSLAGRGGKLFF
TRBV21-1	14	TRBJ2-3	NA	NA	TGTGCCAGCAGCCTGACGGGAGTAGGGGATACGCAGTATTTT	CASSLTGVGDTQYF
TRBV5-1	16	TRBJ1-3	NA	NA	TGCGCCAGCAGCTTGGTCGGCAGCGAGACTGGAAACACCATATATTTT	CASSLVGSETGNTIYF
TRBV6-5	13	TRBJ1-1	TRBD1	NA	TGTGCCAGCACTTCAGGGGGACACACTGAAGCTTTCTTT	CASTSGGHTEAFF
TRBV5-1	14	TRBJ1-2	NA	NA	TGCGCCAGCAGCTCAGTTAGTCGAGGTACCGGCTACACCTTC	CASSSVSRGTGYTF
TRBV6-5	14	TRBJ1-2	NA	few	TGTGCCAGCACCCAAACGGGGGATTACTATGGCTACACCTTC	CASTQTGDYYGYTF
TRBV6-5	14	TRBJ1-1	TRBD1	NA	TGTGCCAGCAGTTACTCGACAGGGGTAACTGAAGCTTTCTTT	CASSYSTGVTEAFF
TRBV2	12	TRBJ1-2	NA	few	TGTGCCAGCAGTGAAGCTGAGCGCGCCGCCACCTTC	CASSEAERAATF
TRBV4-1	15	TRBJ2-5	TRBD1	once	TGCGCCAGCAGCCAAGAAGGGACAGGGTTTGGGACCCAGTACTTC	CASSQEGTGFGTQYF
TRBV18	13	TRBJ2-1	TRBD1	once	TGTGCCAGCTCTCGGACAGGGGAGAATGAGCAGTTCTTC	CASSRTGENEQFF
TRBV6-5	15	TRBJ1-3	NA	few	TGTGCCAGCAGTTACGGGGGGGCGAGAGGAAACACCATATATTTT	CASSYGGARGNTIYF
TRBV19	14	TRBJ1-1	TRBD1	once	TGTGCCAGTAGCCAAGGGGGCGCGGTCACTGAAGCTTTCTTT	CASSQGGAVTEAFF
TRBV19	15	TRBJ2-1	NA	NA	TGTGCCAGTACTATCGGGGTTAGCTCCTACAATGAGCAGTTCTTC	CASTIGVSSYNEQFF
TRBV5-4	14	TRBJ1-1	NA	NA	TGTGCCAGCAGCCCCACCCAGGTTAACACTGAAGCTTTCTTT	CASSPTQVNTEAFF
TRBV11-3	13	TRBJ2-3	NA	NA	TGTGCCAGCAGCCACTCTAGCACAGATACGCAGTATTTT	CASSHSSTDTQYF
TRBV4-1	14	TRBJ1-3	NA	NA	TGCGCCAGCGGGCTATCAACTCCGGGAAACACCATATATTTT	CASGLSTPGNTIYF
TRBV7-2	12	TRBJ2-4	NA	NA	TGTGCCGGAAGGGGAGCCAAAAACATTCAGTACTTC	CAGRGAKNIQYF
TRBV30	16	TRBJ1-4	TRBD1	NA	TGTGCCTGGAGTCCCGGACAGGTCCGGCTCGGGGCGAAACTGTTTTTT	CAWSPGQVRLGAKLFF
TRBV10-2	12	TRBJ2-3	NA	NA	TGCGCCAGCAGTGAGCAGGCCAATACGCAGTATTTT	CASSEQANTQYF
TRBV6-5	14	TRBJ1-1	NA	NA	TGTGCCAGCAGGAAGGTCAGGGACTTCACTGAAGCTTTCTTT	CASRKVRDFTEAFF
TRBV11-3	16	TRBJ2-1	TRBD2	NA	TGTGCCAGCAGCGTGAGGACTAGCGGGGGCCAGAATGAGCAGTTCTTC	CASSVRTSGGQNEQFF
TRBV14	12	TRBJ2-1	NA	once	TGTGCCAGCAGCTACGCTAGCAGTGAGCAGTTCTTC	CASSYASSEQFF
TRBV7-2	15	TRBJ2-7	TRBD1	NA	TGTGCCAGCAGCTTGGCGACAGGGAGCGCCTACGAGCAGTACTTC	CASSLATGSAYEQYF
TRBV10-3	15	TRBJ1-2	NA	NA	TGTGCCATCAGTGAGTCGTCTGGAGGTAACTATGGCTACACCTTC	CAISESSGGNYGYTF
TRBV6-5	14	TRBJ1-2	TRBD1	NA	TGTGCCAGCAGACGGACAGGGGAAACGAGGGGCTACACCTTC	CASRRTGETRGYTF
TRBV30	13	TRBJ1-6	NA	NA	TGTGCCTGGGACGGGGGTTTCAATTCACCCCTCCACTTT	CAWDGGFNSPLHF
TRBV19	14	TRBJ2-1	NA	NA	TGTGCCAGTACCTCCCCGAGCTCCTACAATGAGCAGTTCTTC	CASTSPSSYNEQFF
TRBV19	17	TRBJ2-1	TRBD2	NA	TGTGCCAGTAGTCCCAGCGGGGTGCGGGGGGGACAGATTGAGCAGTTCTTC	CASSPSGVRGGQIEQFF
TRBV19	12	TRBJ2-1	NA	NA	TGTGCCAGTAGTATAGACTACGATGAGCAGTTCTTC	CASSIDYDEQFF
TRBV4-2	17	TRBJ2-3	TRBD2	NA	TGTGCCAGCAGCCAAGATCGGGGTAGCGGGATCTGGGATACGCAGTATTTT	CASSQDRGSGIWDTQYF
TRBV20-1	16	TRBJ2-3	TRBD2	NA	TGCAGTGCTAGTGGTGGGACTAGCGGGAGGGCAGATACGCAGTATTTT	CSASGGTSGRADTQYF
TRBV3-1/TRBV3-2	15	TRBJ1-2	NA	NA	TGTGCCAGCAGCCAAACATCTGGAGGAAACTATGGCTACACCTTC	CASSQTSGGNYGYTF
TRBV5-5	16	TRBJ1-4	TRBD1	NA	TGTGCCAGCAGCCGGGACAGGACTCCAACTAATGAAAAACTGTTTTTT	CASSRDRTPTNEKLFF